This TCR beta chain emerged from a study of T-cell memory formation after mild COVID-19. V lost 0 bases and J lost 4, with 16 bases in between. This CDR3 contains 16 residues. TCRdb recomputed calls from the 5' RACE reads with MiXCR, one row per CDR3 protein. The sample includes about 180,000 distinct CDR3 sequences, approximately 16% of them seen just once. The clonotype originates from an adult woman who had mild COVID-19 (a few samples of this study predate the infection). Cell type and time point are not known. The chain uses TRBV5-7 and TRBJ1-2; D gene unclear. TRBV5-7 is flagged as an ORF with uncertain function. Sequencing used PBMCs or a T cell subset sorted from them (not recorded which). The DNA for the CDR3 is TGTGCCAGCAGCTTGGAGCGGACGGGTTTAGGCTATGGCTACACCTTC. Translated: CASSLERTGLGYGYTF.